The 27 T cell receptor beta chains in this list originate from one sample, sequenced in a study of T cell changes during pregnancy in multiple sclerosis. Clones were sequenced by immunoSEQ multiplex PCR, and TCRdb holds only the in-frame ones, with some missing. The sample holds tens of thousands of clones, around 93% seen once. The specimen comprised peripheral blood, sampled in the second trimester of pregnancy. These receptors all come from a female donor with multiple sclerosis, enrolled in a pregnancy study.

This chain links TRBV15 with TRBJ2-1, with 11 bases aligning to TRBD2. V lost 0 bases, J lost 2 bases, and 0 bases stayed unmatched. This CDR3 has 16 residues. Germline V gene data show CDR1 as LNHNV and CDR2 as YYDKDF (reference sequence). Here the CDR3 reads CATSRELAGAYNEQFF. The CDR3 DNA follows: TGTGCCACCAGCAGAGAACTAGCGGGGGCCTACAATGAGCAGTTCTTC.

The V gene is TRBV4-1, the J gene TRBJ2-7; maybe TRBD1 (5 bases). The CDR3 covers 14 residues. V shed 3 bases and J shed 0 bases, with 9 bases lying between them. CDR1 is MGHRA and CDR2 is YSYEKL in the germline V gene. Written as DNA, the CDR3 is TGCGCCAGCAGCCAGGTAGGGGACTCCTACGAGCAGTACTTC. Translated, it gives CASSQVGDSYEQYF.

V and J are TRBV6-5 and TRBJ2-1; a possible D gene is TRBD2 (6 bases). Germline V lookup: CDR1 MNHEY, CDR2 SVGAGI. Deletions cut 0 bases from V and 7 bases from J, with 10 bases between. The CDR3 consists of 14 residues. CDR3 protein: CASSYSRGRNEQFF. For the CDR3, the DNA is TGTGCCAGCAGTTACTCGCGGGGTCGGAATGAGCAGTTCTTC.

The V and J genes are TRBV6-5 and TRBJ2-7; D possibly corresponds to TRBD1 (6 bases). V lost 0 bases to trimming and J lost 0 bases, with 12 bases between them. Per germline, CDR1 MNHEY and CDR2 SVGAGI. The CDR3 is made up of 16 amino acids. The DNA for the CDR3 is TGTGCCAGCAGTTACTCGATGGGGGCAGACTCCTACGAGCAGTACTTC. Protein product: CASSYSMGADSYEQYF.

V usage is TRBV2 and J usage is TRBJ1-4; 7 bases map to TRBD1. Looked up from germline, CDR1 is SNHLY and CDR2 is FYNNEI. Unmatched junction bases numbered 6, after V lost 8 bases and J lost 3 bases. This CDR3 has 14 residues. The CDR3 spells CASGLRGANEKLFF. The CDR3 DNA follows: TGTGCCAGCGGGCTCAGGGGGGCTAATGAAAAACTGTTTTTT.

This clone is a singleton in its sample. The V gene is TRBV5-1, the J gene TRBJ1-2, with a possible D match to TRBD1 (5 bases). CDR3 length: 18 residues. Germline CDR1 reads SGHRS; CDR2 reads YFSETQ. V gave up 0 bases and J gave up 2 bases, with 20 bases separating them. CDR3 sequence: CASSLEGAFGTHNYGYTF. The CDR3 DNA reads as TGCGCCAGCAGCTTGGAAGGGGCTTTTGGCACTCACAACTATGGCTACACCTTC.

The chain links TRBV29-1 to TRBJ2-5, with D uncertain. Between the trimmed V and J ends, which lost 3 bases and 5 bases, there was a span of 7 bases. Per the germline V gene, CDR1 is SQVTM and CDR2 is ANQGSEA. CDR3 length equals 11 residues. This CDR3 reads CSVDYSETQYF. Here the CDR3 DNA reads TGCAGCGTTGACTATTCGGAGACCCAGTACTTC. The full variable domain, in which reference TRBV29-1 and TRBJ2-5 provide the parts outside the CDR3, is SAVISQKPSRDICQRGTSLTIQCQVDSQVTMMFWYRQQPGQSLTLIATANQGSEATYESGFVIDKFPISRPNLTFSTLTVSNMSPEDSSIYLCSVDYSETQYFGPGTRLLVL.

The rearrangement joins TRBV5-4 to TRBJ1-4; D not resolved. V lost 2 bases, J lost 0 bases, and 11 bases lay in between. Germline V gene lookup returns CDR1 SGHNT and CDR2 YYREEE (reference sequence). CDR3 length: 16 residues. CDR3 region: CASSFETSATNEKLFF. In DNA form, the CDR3 reads TGTGCCAGCAGCTTTGAGACATCCGCAACTAATGAAAAACTGTTTTTT. Full variable domain (rest looked up from reference TRBV5-4 and TRBJ1-4): ETGVTQSPTHLIKTRGQQVTLRCSSQSGHNTVSWYQQALGQGPQFIFQYYREEENGRGNFPPRFSGLQFPNYSSELNVNALELDDSALYLCASSFETSATNEKLFFGSGTQLSVL.

The chain couples TRBV27 to TRBJ2-1; D possibly corresponds to TRBD2 (6 bases). There are 20 residues in the CDR3. V was shortened by 7 bases and J by 9 bases, with 37 bases between the two germline ends. Germline loops: CDR1 MNHEY, CDR2 SMNVEV (reference sequence). In nucleotides, the CDR3 is TGTGCCAGCAAAAGGGTCTCGCGGGAATTGCATGTCCCCAATTTGAGTGAGCAGTTCTTC. Residues: CASKRVSRELHVPNLSEQFF.

This chain uses TRBV9 with TRBJ2-1; 8 positions agree with TRBD2. The V gene end was trimmed by 3 bases and the J gene end by 9 bases; junction bases not matched to a gene: 17. The CDR3 runs to 17 residues. Germline V CDR1 and CDR2: SGDLS, YYNGEE. CDR3 in amino acids: CASSDPEGTRIGGEQFF. CDR3 nucleotide sequence: TGTGCCAGCAGCGACCCGGAGGGGACTAGGATAGGGGGTGAGCAGTTCTTC.

Only a few counts were recorded for this clone. This chain's CDR3 is CASSRSDSGYTEAFF. CDR3 nucleotides: TGTGCCAGTAGTCGTAGTGATTCGGGATACACTGAAGCTTTCTTT. This chain links TRBV19 with TRBJ1-1; D not certain. Trimming took 5 bases from V and 3 from J, leaving 16 bases between them. Germline V CDR1 and CDR2: LNHDA, SQIVND (reference sequence). CDR3 length: 15 residues.

This clone was recorded once. The rearrangement uses TRBV4-1 and TRBJ2-5; D is perhaps TRBD1 (6 bases). The CDR3 spans 16 residues. V lost 4 bases to trimming and J lost 1 base, with 16 bases between them. Per the germline V gene, CDR1 is MGHRA and CDR2 is YSYEKL. This CDR3 reads CASSPFSQGSQETQYF. CDR3 bases: TGCGCCAGCAGCCCTTTTTCACAGGGATCCCAAGAGACCCAGTACTTC.

The gene calls are TRBV7-6 and TRBJ2-1; a possible D gene is TRBD2 (7 bases). The CDR3 runs 17 residues. The germline V gene encodes CDR1 SGHVS and CDR2 FNYEAQ. V was shortened by 1 base and J by 0 bases, with 13 bases between the two germline ends. The CDR3 DNA reads TGTGCCAGCAGCTTAGGTTGGGGGGGGGCCTCCTACAATGAGCAGTTCTTC. Its protein is CASSLGWGGASYNEQFF.

V and J are TRBV6-1 and TRBJ1-1; TRBD1 matches 10 bases. Trimming at V came to 5 bases and at J to 1 base, leaving 4 bases not matched to a gene. CDR1 is MNHNS, CDR2 SASEGT, per germline. CDR3 length: 15 residues. The CDR3 sequence is CASSTRDRGNTEAFF. CDR3 bases: TGTGCCAGCAGTACTCGGGACAGGGGGAACACTGAAGCTTTCTTT.

This chain links TRBV28 with TRBJ2-7; 8 nucleotides line up with TRBD2. CDR3 length: 15 amino acids. The junction had 9 bases not matched to a gene; V was cut back by 3 bases and J by 5 bases. The germline V gene has CDR1 MDHEN and CDR2 SYDVKM. The CDR3 region has the DNA TGTGCCAGCAGTTTGATCTCTCGGGGGGGAAACGAGCAGTACTTC. The encoded protein is CASSLISRGGNEQYF.

In this sample, this clone turned up many times. This chain links TRBV5-5 with TRBJ2-1; D not resolved. CDR3 length equals 13 residues. The germline CDR1 and CDR2 sequences are SGHKS and YYEKEE (reference sequence). V lost 2 bases, J lost 5 bases, and 8 bases lay in between. Here the CDR3 DNA reads TGTGCCAGCAGCTTTCGAAGAGACAATGAGCAGTTCTTC. Protein sequence: CASSFRRDNEQFF.

The rearrangement uses TRBV27 and TRBJ1-6; no definite D call. Germline V gene lookup returns CDR1 MNHEY and CDR2 SMNVEV (reference sequence). V dropped 4 bases and J dropped 0 bases, with 7 bases sitting between them. There are 15 residues in the CDR3. The CDR3 coding sequence is TGTGCCAGCAGTTCAGGTGCCTCCTATAATTCACCCCTCCACTTT. It is translated as CASSSGASYNSPLHF.

This rearrangement joins TRBV19 to TRBJ2-5; 9 bases match TRBD1. CDR1 is LNHDA, CDR2 SQIVND, per germline (reference sequence). This CDR3 has 15 residues. V lost 5 bases to trimming and J lost 3 bases; unmatched junction nucleotides: 7. In DNA form, the CDR3 reads TGTGCCAGTAGTTTTGGGACAGGGAGAAAAGAGACCCAGTACTTC. This gives the protein CASSFGTGRKETQYF.

The rearrangement links TRBV10-1 to TRBJ2-1; 7 nucleotides align to TRBD1. Germline trimming cut 4 bases from V and 3 bases from J; bases unmatched to any gene: 0. The CDR3 extends over 13 amino acids. Germline V lookup: CDR1 WNHNN, CDR2 SYGVQD (reference sequence). This CDR3 reads CASSGTGYNEQFF. As DNA, the CDR3 is TGCGCCAGCAGTGGGACAGGCTACAATGAGCAGTTCTTC.

The chain is built from TRBV15 and TRBJ1-4; possibly TRBD1 for D (6 bases). The CDR3 loop spans 18 amino acids. V lost 1 base and J 0 bases, leaving 15 bases between the germline ends. Germline values: CDR1 LNHNV, CDR2 YYDKDF (reference sequence). The CDR3 region has the DNA TGTGCCACCAGCAGAGCTACGGGACACAAGACAACTAATGAAAAACTGTTTTTT. Amino acids: CATSRATGHKTTNEKLFF.

The V and J genes are TRBV19 and TRBJ2-5, with 10 bases matching TRBD1. Trimming removed 7 bases from V and 4 bases from J; junction bases left unmatched: 3. The CDR3 is 13 amino acids. Per germline, CDR1 LNHDA and CDR2 SQIVND (reference sequence). The CDR3 nucleotides read TGTGCCAGTAAGAGACAGGGGGCAGAGACCCAGTACTTC. Amino acid sequence: CASKRQGAETQYF. Combining the CDR3 with reference TRBV19 and TRBJ2-5 gives the whole variable domain DGGITQSPKYLFRKEGQNVTLSCEQNLNHDAMYWYRQDPGQGLRLIYYSQIVNDFQKGDIAEGYSVSREKKESFPLTVTSAQKNPTAFYLCASKRQGAETQYFGPGTRLLVL.

This rearrangement joins TRBV6-1 to TRBJ1-5, with TRBD1 matching over 9 bases. Germline trimming cut 3 bases from V and 4 bases from J; bases unmatched to any gene: 4. The CDR3 totals 15 residues. The germline V gene encodes CDR1 MNHNS and CDR2 SASEGT. CDR3 in amino acids: CASSDWTGVNQPQHF. CDR3 bases: TGTGCCAGCAGTGATTGGACAGGGGTTAATCAGCCCCAGCATTTT.

The CDR3 nucleotides read TGCGCCAGCAGCTTGGATAGCGGGCCCTACGAGCAGTACTTC. Translating it yields CASSLDSGPYEQYF. The chain couples TRBV5-1 to TRBJ2-7; 7 bases fit TRBD2. The CDR3 consists of 14 residues. Germline trimming cut 0 bases from V and 2 bases from J; bases unmatched to any gene: 2. Germline V gene lookup returns CDR1 SGHRS and CDR2 YFSETQ.

The V call is TRBV5-1, the J call TRBJ2-3; 14 bases fit TRBD2. The CDR3 is 18 amino acids. Germline-derived CDR1 and CDR2 are SGHRS and YFSETQ. The V and J ends lost 3 bases and 0 bases, in that order; junction bases with no gene match: 6. As DNA, the CDR3 is TGCGCCAGCAGCTCAGGACTAGCGGGGGGCCCTAGCACAGATACGCAGTATTTT. This sequence encodes CASSSGLAGGPSTDTQYF.

V usage is TRBV7-9 and J usage is TRBJ1-2; 7 positions agree with TRBD1. There are 14 residues in the CDR3. In germline, CDR1 is SEHNR, CDR2 FQNEAQ (reference sequence). Trimming took 2 bases from V and 8 from J; bases not matched to a gene: 8. CDR3 in DNA: TGTGCCAGCAGCTTACCAACAGGGGAAGAAGGCTACACCTTC. Protein sequence: CASSLPTGEEGYTF. The complete variable domain, with remaining parts taken from reference TRBV7-9 and TRBJ1-2, reads DTGVSQNPRHKITKRGQNVTFRCDPISEHNRLYWYRQTLGQGPEFLTYFQNEAQLEKSRLLSDRFSAERPKGSFSTLEIQRTEQGDSAMYLCASSLPTGEEGYTFGSGTRLTVV.

J is TRBJ2-3 and V is TRBV5-1; 11 positions agree with TRBD2. J was trimmed by 6 bases and V by 3 bases; bases with no gene match: 6. Germline values: CDR1 SGHRS, CDR2 YFSETQ. This CDR3 is 15 amino acids long. This CDR3 is CASSSTSGGRDTQYF. CDR3 DNA sequence: TGCGCCAGCAGCTCCACTAGCGGGGGCCGGGATACGCAGTATTTT. The full variable domain, with the rest looked up from reference TRBV5-1 and TRBJ2-3, is KAGVTQTPRYLIKTRGQQVTLSCSPISGHRSVSWYQQTPGQGLQFLFEYFSETQRNKGNFPGRFSGRQFSNSRSEMNVSTLELGDSALYLCASSSTSGGRDTQYFGPGTRLTVL.

This chain links TRBV19 with TRBJ1-2; TRBD1 is a possible D gene (6 bases). The CDR3 length is 15 residues. Germline V gene sequence: CDR1 LNHDA, CDR2 SQIVND (reference sequence). With 7 bases removed from V and 4 bases from J, the gap between germline ends came to 19 bases. As DNA, the CDR3 is TGTGCCAGTACTCAGGGGCTAGGACGGTTCTATGGCTACACCTTC. Encoded protein: CASTQGLGRFYGYTF.